Listed here is a single TCR beta chain. This clonotype was counted ten times or more. The clone's antigen remains unknown. There are no base qualities to consult, and no much larger clone falls within one base. The record originates from a study of blood T cells in healthy people across ages (dated by TCRdb to the mid-2010s). Notes on the research overall: In model experiments, template switching captured roughly one uniquely barcoded TCR beta cDNA molecule for every two T cells. Two additional independent replicas of 1 million unique cDNA reads from the same blood draw were analyzed for two donors (one aged 18 to 30 and one aged 80 or older). Age-related changes in TCR beta repertoire diversity were measured in the study by deep sequencing normalized with unique cDNA molecular identifiers. The donors were split into four age groups: young (average 16 years), middle-aged (39), aged (62) and long-lived (approximately 80).

The library came from 5' RACE. Sequencing took place on an Illumina HiSeq 2500. A second roughly 6 to 12 cycle PCR used a sample-barcoded 5' primer and a J-beta primer mix. A unique molecular identifier was introduced onto each TCR beta cDNA molecule by a template-switch 5' adaptor carrying 12 random nucleotides. At least 2.5 million CDR3-containing paired-end reads were obtained from each sample. All of the RNA was converted into first-strand cDNA using the Mint cDNA synthesis kit, with a TRBC-specific oligonucleotide serving as the primer. All cDNA was treated with uracil-DNA glycosylase and then went through a first 18-cycle PCR with the universal primers M1SS and BC2_uni_R. The authors processed their data as follows. Normalization of each sample was performed by random selection of 1 million high-quality reads, each carrying a distinct molecular identifier. Instead of being binned into consensus sequences, reads with shared molecular identifiers were discarded. CDR3 identification, clonotype clustering and error correction used MiTCR with a Q25 quality threshold and the strictest error-elimination algorithm. A nonparametric unseen species model with Euler transformation was used to estimate a lower bound on total TCR beta diversity. TCRdb handled the public reads itself, with Q25 trimming in fastp and clone calling in MiXCR, and kept productive beta chains. Identical CDR3 protein sequences are pooled into one entry, listed with their most common genes and DNA. The V and J calls come from TCRdb's annotation, not from the publication. The sample table lists some 930,000 distinct CDR3 sequences, 25% to 35% of them with a count of one. The top ten clonotypes cover 10% of the sample.

What the work shows at the level of the full study, not this receptor alone: Observed TCR beta diversity per million T cells fell roughly linearly with age, and a significant reduction was already apparent by age roughly 40. Total diversity estimates from one million sequenced T cells were considered lower bounds and underestimates. The percentage of naive T cells measured by flow cytometry correlated strongly with observed TCR beta diversity. Because the CMV infection status of the donors was unknown, age-related changes in expanded clonotypes may potentially have been confounded. Conclusive comparison of naive and antigen-experienced compartments was prevented by the profiling of bulk unsorted PBMCs. The long-lived group showed more naive CD4+ T cells, fewer expanded clones and increased TCR diversity than the aged group, suggesting age selection.

Systemically healthy Caucasian individuals from Russia, around 39 in total and aged about 6 to 100 years, were included as donors. Around 9.7 milliliters of peripheral blood were collected from each donor into EDTA-treated Vacutainer tubes. Ficoll-Paque density-gradient centrifugation was used to isolate PBMCs, with at least 6.5 million per sample. Trizol reagent was used to extract total RNA from PBMCs, with at least 6 micrograms per sample. For every donor, flow cytometry on a PBMC aliquot measured the percentage of naive CD45RAhigh/CD27high T cells. Per the germline V gene, MDHEN is the CDR1 and SYDVKM is the CDR2. From the cysteine up to the phenylalanine, the CDR3 has a length of 13 residues. Only the CDR3 portion is preserved as DNA: 39 bases, with reading frame beginning at the first base. V is shortened by 5 bases, J by 8 bases, and the region joining them spans 15 bases. These data are also associated with another study on T cells of mothers and their children. In that second paper, the authors write: The donors were nine systemically healthy Caucasian individuals, made up of three mothers and their six children. cDNA synthesis used all of the extracted RNA, with roughly 1.6 ug of RNA in each 15 ul reaction. In the second PCR, sample barcodes and 2-4 random nucleotides were introduced via the M1S primer. More than 8 million TCR beta CDR3 reads were obtained from each mother, and about 3 million reads were obtained from each child. Thymic selection similarly shapes TCR recombination output in related and unrelated pairs, with minor effect from inherited differences. Normalized repertoire overlap was always slightly but never significantly higher in related than unrelated mother-child pairs. No persistent microchimeric T cell clones were detected, at a sensitivity of approximately 110 clones per million clonotypes. The study used deep NGS to compare TCR beta repertoires of mothers and children, seeking features distinguishing related mother-child pairs from unrelated individuals. The mean age was roughly 40 +/- 4 years for the mothers and approximately 11 +/- 4 years for the children. After adapters were ligated using NEBNext reagents, the libraries underwent 100+100 nt paired-end sequencing on an Illumina HiSeq 2000. Mother and child libraries were prepared a month apart and sequenced in separate runs to prevent cross-contamination. For each donor, between about 450,000 and 2,300,000 distinct TCR beta clonotypes were identified. Naive TCR beta clonotypes were estimated from low-frequency clonotypes matched to each donor's FACS-determined naive share, without sorting.

This clonotype was sampled from a woman between 40 and 50 years old in good health. The chain joins TRBV28 to TRBJ1-2; a confident D gene designation cannot be given. Sequences were obtained from blood. The DNA sequence is given as TGTGCCAGCAGTCCCGGGAGAATGCAGGGCTACACCTTC. This translates into CASSPGRMQGYTF.